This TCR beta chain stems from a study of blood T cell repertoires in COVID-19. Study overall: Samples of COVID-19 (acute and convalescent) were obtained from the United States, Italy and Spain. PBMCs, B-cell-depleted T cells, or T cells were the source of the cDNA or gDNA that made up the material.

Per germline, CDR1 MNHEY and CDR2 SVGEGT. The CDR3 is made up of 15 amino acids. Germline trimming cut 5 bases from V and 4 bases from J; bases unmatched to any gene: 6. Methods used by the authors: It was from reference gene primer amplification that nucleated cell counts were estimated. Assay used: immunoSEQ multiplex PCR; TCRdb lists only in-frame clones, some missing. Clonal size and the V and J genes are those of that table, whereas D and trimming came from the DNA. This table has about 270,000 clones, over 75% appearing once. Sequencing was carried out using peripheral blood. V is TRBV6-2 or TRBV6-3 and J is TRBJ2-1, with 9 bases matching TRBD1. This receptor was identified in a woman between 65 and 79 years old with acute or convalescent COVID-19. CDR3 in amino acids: CASSGMGQGYNEQFF. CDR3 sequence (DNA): TGTGCCAGCAGTGGGATGGGACAGGGTTACAATGAGCAGTTCTTC.